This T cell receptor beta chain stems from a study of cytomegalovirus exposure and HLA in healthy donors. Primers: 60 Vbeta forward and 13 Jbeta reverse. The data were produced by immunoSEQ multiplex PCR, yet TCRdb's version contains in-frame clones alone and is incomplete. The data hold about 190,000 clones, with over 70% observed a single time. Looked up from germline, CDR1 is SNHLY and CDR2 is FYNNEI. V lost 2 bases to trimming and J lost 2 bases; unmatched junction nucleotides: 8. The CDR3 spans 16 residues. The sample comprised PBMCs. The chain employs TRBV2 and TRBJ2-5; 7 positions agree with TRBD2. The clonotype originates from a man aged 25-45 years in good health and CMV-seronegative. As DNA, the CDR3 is TGTGCCAGCAGTGAAAGGGGAACCGGGGGGCAAGAGACCCAGTACTTC. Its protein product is CASSERGTGGQETQYF.